This T cell receptor beta chain is drawn from a study of CD8+ T cells in alopecia areata. Study summary: Treated patients were given oral tofacitinib, which was dosed at 5 to 10 mg twice daily. Broader study findings: It was less clear whether patients shared TCRs than it was in mice, possibly because of HLA. Normal scalp showed lower clonality than lesional scalp, especially alopecia totalis/universalis.

Between the trimmed V and J ends, which lost 6 bases and 4 bases, there was a span of 24 bases. Germline V gene sequence: CDR1 MNHEY, CDR2 SMNVEV (reference sequence). This CDR3 region has 17 residues. It was cDNA, reverse transcribed from extracted RNA, that served as the sequencing template. Only in-frame clones appear in the TCRdb table, and some are missing; sequencing was by immunoSEQ multiplex PCR. Of 10,000 to 15,000 clones listed, 50% to 60% were seen once; the top ten hold about 14%. Both peripheral blood and punch biopsies of lesional scalp skin were obtained from patients who had alopecia areata. This clone has just one count. Antigen: not known.

Sequenced sample: skin. V and J are TRBV27 and TRBJ1-2; D may be TRBD1 (5 bases). The clonotype originates from a human donor with alopecia areata. Here the CDR3 DNA reads TGTGCCAGCAGCCTGCGCGCTGGGGGTTGGGCGGCCTATGGCTACACCTTC. This sequence encodes CASSLRAGGWAAYGYTF.